The 14 T cell receptor beta chains in this list originate from one sample, sequenced in a study of blood T cell repertoires in COVID-19 (dated by TCRdb to about 2020). Library creation used the immunoSEQ multiplex PCR assay. TCRdb holds this immuneACCESS table with in-frame rearrangements only. Some clones are missing; in checked studies, unresolved V genes explain under half, and the rest has no known cause. For this sample the table gives 250,000 to 300,000 clones, of which 75% to 90% were detected only once. Of the sample, around 3% is held by the ten largest clones. What was sequenced was peripheral blood. The receptor set was obtained from a woman aged 25 to 39 with active or convalescent COVID-19.

V usage is TRBV4-3 and J usage is TRBJ1-4; D not resolved. Germline CDR1 reads LGHNA; CDR2 reads YSLEER. This CDR3 comprises 12 residues. V lost 3 bases to trimming and J lost 7 bases, with 6 bases between them. The CDR3 DNA is TGCGCCAGCAGCCACCCGGGTGAAAAACTGTTTTTT. This encodes CASSHPGEKLFF.

V gene TRBV9 combines with J gene TRBJ1-2; TRBD1 matches 7 bases. CDR3 length: 13 amino acids. CDR1 SGDLS and CDR2 YYNGEE come from the germline V gene. After removal of 3 bases from V and 5 bases from J, the junction contained 4 bases not matched to a gene. The CDR3 loop reads CASSASGGYGYTF. The CDR3 DNA reads as TGTGCCAGCAGCGCATCAGGGGGGTATGGCTACACCTTC.

The rearrangement uses TRBV7-8 and TRBJ2-6, with D perhaps matching TRBD1 (5 bases). In germline, CDR1 is SGHVS, CDR2 FQNEAQ. The CDR3 contains 10 residues. Trimming took off 10 bases at V and 18 bases at J, with 16 bases between the two ends. This CDR3 is CATGQSGPTF. The CDR3 DNA follows: TGTGCCACCGGACAATCGGGTCCGACTTTC.

The V call is TRBV18, the J call TRBJ1-1; TRBD1 is a possible D gene (6 bases). The CDR3 covers 15 residues. Trimming removed 2 bases from V and 3 bases from J, with 13 bases in between. CDR1 and CDR2 from the germline V gene are KGHSH and LQKENI. For the CDR3, the DNA is TGTGCCAGCTCACCAGCGGGGGGCGATTACACTGAAGCTTTCTTT. Translating gives CASSPAGGDYTEAFF.

The chain uses TRBV29-1 and TRBJ2-3; 14 nucleotides match TRBD2. The CDR3 totals 16 residues. Germline assignment: CDR1 SQVTM and CDR2 ANQGSEA. V shed 5 bases, J shed 2 bases, and the junction held 6 bases outside the gene matches. CDR3 DNA: TGCAGCGTTCAGGGACTAGCGGGGGCTAACACAGATACGCAGTATTTT. Its translation: CSVQGLAGANTDTQYF.

The V call is TRBV6-1, the J call TRBJ2-3; 16 bases agree with TRBD2. The J segment lost 2 bases and the V segment lost 0 bases, leaving 2 bases of the junction unmatched. The CDR3 runs to 18 residues. Germline loops: CDR1 MNHNS, CDR2 SASEGT. CDR3 coding DNA: TGTGCCAGCAGTGAAGCGGGACTAGCGGGGGGGATCACAGATACGCAGTATTTT. Protein product: CASSEAGLAGGITDTQYF.

The V and J genes are TRBV18 and TRBJ1-1; D perhaps matches TRBD1 (5 bases). V lost 3 bases and J lost 1, with 18 bases in between. The CDR3 runs 17 residues. CDR1 is KGHSH and CDR2 is LQKENI in the germline V gene. CDR3 coding DNA: TGTGCCAGCTCACCGGTCGGTTGGGGCGCATGGAACACTGAAGCTTTCTTT. It yields the protein CASSPVGWGAWNTEAFF.

This clone turned up a few times. The gene calls are TRBV11-1 and TRBJ2-2; weak D call: TRBD1 (5 bases). The CDR3 loop spans 14 amino acids. CDR1 is SGHAT and CDR2 is FQDESV in the germline V gene (reference sequence). Trimming pared 6 bases from V and 4 bases from J, leaving 12 bases between. The CDR3 nucleotides read TGTGCCAGCAGACCGAACAGGCTCACCGGGGAGCTGTTTTTT. This encodes CASRPNRLTGELFF. Full variable domain (remainder filled in from reference TRBV11-1 and TRBJ2-2): EAEVAQSPRYKITEKSQAVAFWCDPISGHATLYWYRQILGQGPELLVQFQDESVVDDSQLPKDRFSAERLKGVDSTLKIQPAELGDSAMYLCASRPNRLTGELFFGEGSRLTVL.

The chain links TRBV18 to TRBJ2-5, with 7 bases lining up with TRBD1. The CDR3 loop spans 15 amino acids. V lost 1 base, J lost 2 bases, and 4 bases stayed unmatched. The germline CDR1 and CDR2 sequences are KGHSH and LQKENI. The CDR3: CASSPLLGQQETQYF. The DNA of the CDR3 is TGTGCCAGCTCACCACTACTGGGACAGCAAGAGACCCAGTACTTC.

The chain has TRBV5-1 and TRBJ2-5, with D possibly being TRBD1 (5 bases). Germline lookup yields CDR1 SGHRS and CDR2 YFSETQ. The CDR3 runs to 14 residues. The V gene lost 7 bases and the J gene lost 4 bases, with 17 bases spanning the gap. The CDR3 DNA follows: TGCGCCAGCGGCCCCGGGCAGGGCCTAGAGACCCAGTACTTC. Translated, it gives CASGPGQGLETQYF.

This chain connects TRBV9 to TRBJ1-3, with 7 bases identical to TRBD1. J gave up 2 bases and V 0 bases, and 8 bases lay outside the gene matches. The V gene's germline CDR1 is SGDLS and CDR2 YYNGEE. The CDR3 sequence is 17 residues long. In DNA, the CDR3 is TGTGCCAGCAGCGTAGGGAAGACAGGGCAAACTGGAAACACCATATATTTT. Translating it yields CASSVGKTGQTGNTIYF.

This chain links TRBV18 with TRBJ2-1, with TRBD1 matching over 9 bases. Germline values: CDR1 KGHSH, CDR2 LQKENI. The CDR3 has 12 residues. Trimming took 3 bases from V and 14 from J; bases not matched to a gene: 5. The CDR3 DNA reads as TGTGCCAGCTCACCCCGGGACAGGGCGGAGTTCTTC. This sequence encodes CASSPRDRAEFF.

This clone was found once. This rearrangement joins TRBV10-3 to TRBJ2-5, with 11 bases that match TRBD1. The germline V gene encodes CDR1 ENHRY and CDR2 SYGVKD. The CDR3 is made up of 15 amino acids. J lost 3 bases, V lost 4 bases, and 4 bases had no gene match. The CDR3, as DNA: TGTGCCATCAGTGGGACAGGGGGCGAGGAAGAGACCCAGTACTTC. It is translated as CAISGTGGEEETQYF.

V is TRBV7-3 and J is TRBJ1-2; maybe TRBD1 (6 bases). The germline gives CDR1 SGHTA, CDR2 FQGTGA. The CDR3 has 14 amino acids. Between the trimmed V and J ends, which lost 1 base and 4 bases, there was a span of 10 bases. CDR3 sequence: CASSLKGDTYGYTF. CDR3 bases: TGTGCCAGCAGCTTAAAAGGGGACACCTATGGCTACACCTTC.